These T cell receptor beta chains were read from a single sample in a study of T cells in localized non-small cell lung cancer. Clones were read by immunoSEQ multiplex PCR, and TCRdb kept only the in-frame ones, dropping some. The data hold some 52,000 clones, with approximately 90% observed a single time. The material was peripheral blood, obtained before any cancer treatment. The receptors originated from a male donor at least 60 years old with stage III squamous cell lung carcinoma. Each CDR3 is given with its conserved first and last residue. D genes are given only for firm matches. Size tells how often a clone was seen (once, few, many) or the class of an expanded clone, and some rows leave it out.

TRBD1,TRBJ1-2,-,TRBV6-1,CASSGAPGQGDNYGYTF,TGTGCCAGCAGTGGAGCGCCGGGACAGGGGGATAACTATGGCTACACCTTC
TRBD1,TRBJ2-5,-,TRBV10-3,CAISERPQGQEETQYF,TGTGCCATCAGTGAACGTCCACAAGGACAGGAAGAGACCCAGTACTTC
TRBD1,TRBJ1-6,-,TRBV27,CASSLRDRASYNSPLHF,TGTGCCAGCAGTCTAAGGGACAGGGCCTCCTATAATTCACCCCTCCACTTT
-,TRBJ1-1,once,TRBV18,CASSPDGTTEAFF,TGTGCCAGCTCACCCGACGGTACCACTGAAGCTTTCTTT
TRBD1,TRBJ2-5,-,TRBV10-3,CAISEHRGQGETQYF,TGTGCCATCAGTGAACACAGGGGGCAGGGTGAGACCCAGTACTTC
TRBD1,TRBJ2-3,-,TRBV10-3,CAISRDRESDTQYF,TGTGCCATCAGTCGGGACAGGGAGTCAGATACGCAGTATTTT
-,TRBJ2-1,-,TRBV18,CASSPSWGDPEQFF,TGTGCCAGCTCACCAAGTTGGGGGGACCCTGAGCAGTTCTTC
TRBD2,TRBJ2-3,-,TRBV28,CASSSSIAGGQLDTQYF,TGTGCCAGCAGTTCGAGCATAGCGGGGGGGCAATTAGATACGCAGTATTTT
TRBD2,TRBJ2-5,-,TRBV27,CASSLQREFLETQYF,TGTGCCAGCAGTTTACAGCGGGAGTTCTTAGAGACCCAGTACTTC
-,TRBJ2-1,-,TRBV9,CASSAREKTYNEQFF,TGTGCCAGCAGCGCACGGGAGAAAACCTACAATGAGCAGTTCTTC
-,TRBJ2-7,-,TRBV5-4,CASSSGMTGARDEQYF,TGTGCCAGCAGCTCTGGCATGACCGGGGCTCGAGACGAGCAGTACTTC
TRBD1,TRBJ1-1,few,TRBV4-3,CASSQDLVGGRVTTEAFF,TGCGCCAGCAGCCAAGATCTGGTAGGGGGCCGTGTGACGACTGAAGCTTTCTTT
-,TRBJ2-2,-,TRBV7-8,CASSSQGLNTGELFF,TGTGCCAGCAGCTCCCAGGGGCTTAACACCGGGGAGCTGTTTTTT
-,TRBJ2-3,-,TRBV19,CASSIGRTDTQYF,TGTGCCAGTAGTATAGGTCGCACAGATACGCAGTATTTT
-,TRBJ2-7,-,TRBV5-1,CASSLTGILSYEQYF,TGCGCCAGCAGCTTAACAGGGATCCTCTCCTACGAGCAGTACTTC
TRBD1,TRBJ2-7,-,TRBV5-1,CASSPRTGEWHEQYF,TGCGCCAGCAGCCCTCGTACAGGGGAGTGGCACGAGCAGTACTTC
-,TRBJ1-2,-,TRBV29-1,CSVETRDGKNYGYTF,TGCAGCGTTGAAACCCGGGACGGAAAAAACTATGGCTACACCTTC
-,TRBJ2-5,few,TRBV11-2,CASSTSLGETQYF,TGTGCCAGCAGCACCAGCCTAGGGGAGACCCAGTACTTC
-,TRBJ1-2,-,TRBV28,CASRTDSSNYGYTF,TGTGCCAGCAGAACCGACAGTTCTAACTATGGCTACACCTTC
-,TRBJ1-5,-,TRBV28,CASRSTGNNQPQHF,TGTGCCAGCAGGTCGACAGGTAACAATCAGCCCCAGCATTTT
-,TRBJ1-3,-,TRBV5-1,CASSLDGLFGNTIYF,TGCGCCAGCAGCTTGGACGGATTATTTGGAAACACCATATATTTT
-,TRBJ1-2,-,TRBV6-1,CASSEATANYGYTF,TGCGCCAGCAGTGAAGCGACAGCTAACTATGGCTACACCTTC
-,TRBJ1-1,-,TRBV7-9,CASSPRAGLMSGDEAFF,TGTGCCAGCAGCCCCCGAGCCGGGTTGATGTCTGGCGATGAAGCTTTCTTT
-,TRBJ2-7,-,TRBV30,CAWSPQLGEQYF,TGTGCCTGGAGTCCCCAGTTAGGCGAGCAGTACTTC
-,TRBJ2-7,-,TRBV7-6,CASSRSTEYEQYF,TGCGCCAGCAGCCGGTCCACAGAGTACGAGCAGTACTTC